This T cell receptor beta chain was identified during a study of glioma-infiltrating T cells. Whole-study findings and limits: Tissue-blood divergence was below expectation in non-neoplastic patients, above in gliomas. Very few CDR3 sequences were shared between tissue and blood.

Worth noting for this clonotype: Its antigen is undetermined. This may be a read error: a much more frequent sequence differs by one nucleotide.

The iRepertoire nested amplicon-rescue multiplex PCR amplified TCR alpha and beta CDR3s from RNA. Input was about 95-400 ng of tissue mRNA or PBMC total RNA. One entry per CDR3 protein results from TCRdb running MiXCR on the multiplex PCR reads. The data contain about 140,000 distinct CDR3 sequences, approximately 39% of them singletons. Sequenced material: glioma tissue, nonneoplastic brain tissue, or PBMCs (not recorded which). This receptor was identified in a human donor with low-grade glioma or glioblastoma, undergoing nonglioma brain surgery, or in good health (not recorded which).

This chain's CDR3 is CASSETAYYEQYF. CDR3 coding DNA: TGTGCCAGCAGCGAGACAGCCTACTACGAGCAGTACTTC. This chain joins TRBV6-6 and TRBJ2-7, with a weak D call TRBD1 (5 bases). Looked up from germline, CDR1 is MNHNY and CDR2 is SVGAGI (reference sequence). V was pared by 6 bases and J by 3 bases, with 12 bases between. This CDR3 comprises 13 residues.